The clone carrying this T cell receptor beta chain was observed many times. The data stem from a study of metastatic and nonmetastatic thyroid tumors. About the research overall: Malignant thyroid and benign thyroid patients provided blood and tumor or nodule tissue whose repertoires were compared.

TCRdb re-called clones via MiXCR from the PCR reads. The table shows about 23,000 clones, with roughly 20% occurring only once. Among the patients, none had received any treatment before thyroid surgery. V trimming: 7 bases; J trimming: 1 base; junction bases outside the gene matches: 2. Germline V gives CDR1 SQVTM, CDR2 ANQGSEA. This CDR3 has 13 amino acids. The sequenced sample was blood. The gene calls are TRBV29-1 and TRBJ1-5, with TRBD1 matching over 9 bases. The clonotype comes from a female donor with papillary thyroid cancer or a benign thyroid nodule (not recorded which). Some clones in this sample may be carry-over from other donors' samples. The CDR3 DNA is TGCAGCGCCGGACAGGGGAGCAATCAGCCCCAGCATTTT. Translation gives CSAGQGSNQPQHF.